This TCR beta chain was profiled in a study of graft-versus-host responses after intestinal transplantation. Study at large: Each transplant was multivisceral, liver-intestinal, or isolated intestinal. The whole recipient group had anti-thymocyte globulin induction followed by tacrolimus and steroids for two to three years.

This CDR3 comprises 11 residues. The V end lost 8 bases, the J end lost 4 bases, and 9 bases lay between the germline ends. Germline CDR1 and CDR2: MNHEY and SMNVEV (reference sequence). On this clone itself: Its target is not known.

TCRdb keeps only in-frame clones here, not all; method: immunoSEQ multiplex PCR. The sample records 90,000 to 120,000 clones, approximately 84% being singletons. The TCR originated in a human donor who received an intestinal transplant. The material was unstimulated CD4+ T cells sorted from spleen or lymph node cells, obtained before intestinal transplant. J is TRBJ2-7 and V is TRBV27; D unresolved. The CDR3 nucleotides are TGTGCCAGCGGCGACTTGTACGAGCAGTACTTC. Protein product: CASGDLYEQYF.